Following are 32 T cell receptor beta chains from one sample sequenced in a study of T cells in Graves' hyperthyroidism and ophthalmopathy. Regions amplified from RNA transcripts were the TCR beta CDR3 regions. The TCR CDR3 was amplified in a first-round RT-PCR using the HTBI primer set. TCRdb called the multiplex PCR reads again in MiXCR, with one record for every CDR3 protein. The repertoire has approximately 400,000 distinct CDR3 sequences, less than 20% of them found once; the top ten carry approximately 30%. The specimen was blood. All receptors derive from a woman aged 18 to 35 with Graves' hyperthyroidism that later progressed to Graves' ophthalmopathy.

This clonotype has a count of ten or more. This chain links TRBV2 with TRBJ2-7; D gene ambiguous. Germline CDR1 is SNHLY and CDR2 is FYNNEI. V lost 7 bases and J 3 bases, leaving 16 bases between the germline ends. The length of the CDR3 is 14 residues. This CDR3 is CASTFGGSGYEQYF. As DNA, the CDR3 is TGTGCCAGCACCTTTGGTGGGTCGGGCTACGAGCAGTACTTC.

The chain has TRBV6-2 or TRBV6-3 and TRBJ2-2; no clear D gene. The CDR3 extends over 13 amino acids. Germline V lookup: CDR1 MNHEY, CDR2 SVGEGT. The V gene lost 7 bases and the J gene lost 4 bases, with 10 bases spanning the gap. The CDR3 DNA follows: TGTGCCAGCACCCAGAGTAGCACCGGGGAGCTGTTTTTT. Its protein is CASTQSSTGELFF.

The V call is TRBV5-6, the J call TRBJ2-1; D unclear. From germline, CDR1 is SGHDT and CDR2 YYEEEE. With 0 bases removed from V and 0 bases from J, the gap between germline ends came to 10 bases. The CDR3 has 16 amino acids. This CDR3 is CASSLAGDLSYNEQFF. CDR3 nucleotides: TGTGCCAGCAGCTTGGCGGGTGACCTCTCCTACAATGAGCAGTTCTTC. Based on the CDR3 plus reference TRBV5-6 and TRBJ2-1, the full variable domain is DAGVTQSPTHLIKTRGQQVTLRCSPKSGHDTVSWYQQALGQGPQFIFQYYEEEERQRGNFPDRFSGHQFPNYSSELNVNALLLGDSALYLCASSLAGDLSYNEQFFGPGTRLTVL.

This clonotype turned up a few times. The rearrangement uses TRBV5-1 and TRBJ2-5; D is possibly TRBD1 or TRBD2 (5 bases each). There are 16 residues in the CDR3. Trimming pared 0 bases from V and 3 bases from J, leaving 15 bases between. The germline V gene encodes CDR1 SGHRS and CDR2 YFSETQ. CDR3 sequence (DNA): TGCGCCAGCAGCTTGGAACGAGCAGGGCGGGAAGAGACCCAGTACTTC. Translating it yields CASSLERAGREETQYF. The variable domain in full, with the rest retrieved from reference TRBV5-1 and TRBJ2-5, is KAGVTQTPRYLIKTRGQQVTLSCSPISGHRSVSWYQQTPGQGLQFLFEYFSETQRNKGNFPGRFSGRQFSNSRSEMNVSTLELGDSALYLCASSLERAGREETQYFGPGTRLLVL.

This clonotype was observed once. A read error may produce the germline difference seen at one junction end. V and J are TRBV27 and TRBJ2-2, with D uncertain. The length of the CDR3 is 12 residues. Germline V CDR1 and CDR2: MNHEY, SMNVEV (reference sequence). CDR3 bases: TGTGCCGGCAGCTTAGGGCGCGGGGAGCTGTTTTTT. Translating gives CAGSLGRGELFF.

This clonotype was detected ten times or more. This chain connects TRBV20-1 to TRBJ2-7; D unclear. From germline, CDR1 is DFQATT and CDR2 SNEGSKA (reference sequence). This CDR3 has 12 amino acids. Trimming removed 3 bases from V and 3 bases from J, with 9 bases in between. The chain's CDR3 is CSARDVDYEQYF. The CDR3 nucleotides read TGCAGTGCTAGGGATGTAGACTACGAGCAGTACTTC.

CDR3 sequence reads: CSAPSDNSYEQYF. The DNA of the CDR3 is TGCAGTGCCCCAAGTGACAATTCCTACGAGCAGTACTTC. This chain connects TRBV20-1 to TRBJ2-7; D gene uncertain. V was cut by 6 bases and J by 1 base, with 13 bases left in between. CDR1 is DFQATT and CDR2 is SNEGSKA in the germline V gene (reference sequence). The CDR3 length is 13 residues.

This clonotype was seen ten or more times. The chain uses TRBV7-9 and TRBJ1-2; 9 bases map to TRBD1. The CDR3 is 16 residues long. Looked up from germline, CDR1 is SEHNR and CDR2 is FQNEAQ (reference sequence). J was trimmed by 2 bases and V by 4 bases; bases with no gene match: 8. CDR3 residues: CASSSTRTGENYGYTF. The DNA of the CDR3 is TGTGCCAGCAGCTCAACCCGGACAGGGGAGAACTATGGCTACACCTTC.

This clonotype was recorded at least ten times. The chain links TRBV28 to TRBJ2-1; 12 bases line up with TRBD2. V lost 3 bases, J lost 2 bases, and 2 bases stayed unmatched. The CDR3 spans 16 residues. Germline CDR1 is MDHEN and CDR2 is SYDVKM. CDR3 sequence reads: CASSFRTSGTYNEQFF. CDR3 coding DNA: TGTGCCAGCAGTTTTCGGACTAGCGGGACCTACAATGAGCAGTTCTTC.

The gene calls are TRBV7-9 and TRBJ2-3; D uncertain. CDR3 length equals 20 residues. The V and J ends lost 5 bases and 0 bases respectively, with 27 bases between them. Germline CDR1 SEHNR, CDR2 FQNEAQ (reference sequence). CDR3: CASSPSTPLAPTSSTDTQYF. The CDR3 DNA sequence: TGTGCCAGCAGCCCTTCAACACCGTTGGCGCCAACCTCTAGCACAGATACGCAGTATTTT.

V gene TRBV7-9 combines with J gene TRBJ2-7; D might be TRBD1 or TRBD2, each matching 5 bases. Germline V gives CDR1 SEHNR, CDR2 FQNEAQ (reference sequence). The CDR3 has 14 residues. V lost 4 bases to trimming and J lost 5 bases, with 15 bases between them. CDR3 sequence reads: CASSSGTSTDEQYF. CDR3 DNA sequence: TGTGCCAGCAGCTCCGGGACCAGTACGGACGAGCAGTACTTC.

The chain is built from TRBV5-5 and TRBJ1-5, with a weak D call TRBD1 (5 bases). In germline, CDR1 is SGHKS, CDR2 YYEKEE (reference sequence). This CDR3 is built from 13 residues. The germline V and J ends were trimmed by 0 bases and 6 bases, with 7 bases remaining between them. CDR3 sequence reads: CASSLVGAQPQHF. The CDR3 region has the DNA TGTGCCAGCAGCTTGGTTGGGGCTCAGCCCCAGCATTTT.

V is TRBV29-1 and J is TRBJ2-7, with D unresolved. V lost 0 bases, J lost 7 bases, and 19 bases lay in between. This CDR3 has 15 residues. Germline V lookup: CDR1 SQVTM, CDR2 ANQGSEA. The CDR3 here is CSVEDGQTPAGEQYF. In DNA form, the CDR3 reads TGCAGCGTTGAAGACGGTCAGACACCTGCCGGAGAGCAGTACTTC.

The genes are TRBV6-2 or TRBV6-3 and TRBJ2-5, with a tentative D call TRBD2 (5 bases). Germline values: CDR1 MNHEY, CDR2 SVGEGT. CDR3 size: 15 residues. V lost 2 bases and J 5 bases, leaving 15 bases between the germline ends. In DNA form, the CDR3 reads TGTGCCAGCAGTTACCCGGACCATTCGGGGGAGACCCAGTACTTC. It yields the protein CASSYPDHSGETQYF.

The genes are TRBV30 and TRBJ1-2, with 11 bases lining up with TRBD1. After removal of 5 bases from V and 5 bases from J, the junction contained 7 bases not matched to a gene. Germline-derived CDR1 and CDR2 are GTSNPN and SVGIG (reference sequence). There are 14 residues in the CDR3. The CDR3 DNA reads TGTGCCTGGCGATCCGGGACAGGGGGATATGGCTACACCTTC. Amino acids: CAWRSGTGGYGYTF.

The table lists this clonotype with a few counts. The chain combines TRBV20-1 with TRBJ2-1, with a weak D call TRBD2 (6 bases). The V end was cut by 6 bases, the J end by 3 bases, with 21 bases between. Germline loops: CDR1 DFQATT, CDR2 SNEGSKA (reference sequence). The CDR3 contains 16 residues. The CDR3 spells CSAPSEGSRVYNEQFF. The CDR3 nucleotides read TGCAGTGCGCCTTCGGAGGGGAGTAGGGTCTACAATGAGCAGTTCTTC.

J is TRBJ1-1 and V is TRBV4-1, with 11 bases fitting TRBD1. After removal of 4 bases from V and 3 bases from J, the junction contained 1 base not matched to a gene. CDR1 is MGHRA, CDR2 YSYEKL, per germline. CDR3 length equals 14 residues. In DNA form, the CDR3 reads TGCGCCAGCAGCCCGGGACAGGGGGACACTGAAGCTTTCTTT. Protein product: CASSPGQGDTEAFF.

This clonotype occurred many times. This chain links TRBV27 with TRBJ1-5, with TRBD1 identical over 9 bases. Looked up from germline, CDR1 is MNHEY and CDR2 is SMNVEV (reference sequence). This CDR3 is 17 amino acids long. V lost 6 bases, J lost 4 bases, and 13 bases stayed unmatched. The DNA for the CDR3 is TGTGCCAGCAGAGAGACATCCGGGACAGGGCTTAATCAGCCCCAGCATTTT. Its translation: CASRETSGTGLNQPQHF.

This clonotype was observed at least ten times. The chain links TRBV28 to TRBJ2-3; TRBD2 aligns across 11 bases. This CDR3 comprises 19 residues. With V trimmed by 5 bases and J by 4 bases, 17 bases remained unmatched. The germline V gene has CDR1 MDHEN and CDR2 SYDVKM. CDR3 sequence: CASSPVLSQLAGVADTQYF. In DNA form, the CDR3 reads TGTGCCAGCAGTCCCGTCCTTTCCCAACTAGCGGGAGTCGCAGATACGCAGTATTTT.

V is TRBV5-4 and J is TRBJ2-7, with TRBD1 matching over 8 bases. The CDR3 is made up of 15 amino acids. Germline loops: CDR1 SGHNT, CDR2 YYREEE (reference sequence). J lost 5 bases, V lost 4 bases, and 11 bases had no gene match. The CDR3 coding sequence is TGTGCCAGCAGCCCTCAGGACAGGGCGAGACACGAGCAGTACTTC. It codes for CASSPQDRARHEQYF.

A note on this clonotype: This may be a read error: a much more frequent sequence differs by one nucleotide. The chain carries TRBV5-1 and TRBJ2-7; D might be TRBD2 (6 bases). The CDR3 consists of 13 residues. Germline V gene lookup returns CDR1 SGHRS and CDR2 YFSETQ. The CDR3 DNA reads TGCGCCAGCAGCGTGGGACTGTCCTACGAGCGGTACTTC. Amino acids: CASSVGLSYERYF.

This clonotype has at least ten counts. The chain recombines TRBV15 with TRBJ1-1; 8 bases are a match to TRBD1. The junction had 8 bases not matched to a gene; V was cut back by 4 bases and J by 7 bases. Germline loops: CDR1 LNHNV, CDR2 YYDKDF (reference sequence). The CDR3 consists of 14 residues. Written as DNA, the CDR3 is TGTGCCACCAGCAATGACAGGGGCGGGAGTGAAGCTTTCTTT. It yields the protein CATSNDRGGSEAFF.

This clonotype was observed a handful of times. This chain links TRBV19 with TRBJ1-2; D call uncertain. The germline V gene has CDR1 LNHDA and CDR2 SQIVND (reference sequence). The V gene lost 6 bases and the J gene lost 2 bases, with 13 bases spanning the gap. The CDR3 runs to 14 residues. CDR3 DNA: TGTGCCAGTAGCCCACCATGGGAGAACTATGGCTACACCTTC. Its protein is CASSPPWENYGYTF.

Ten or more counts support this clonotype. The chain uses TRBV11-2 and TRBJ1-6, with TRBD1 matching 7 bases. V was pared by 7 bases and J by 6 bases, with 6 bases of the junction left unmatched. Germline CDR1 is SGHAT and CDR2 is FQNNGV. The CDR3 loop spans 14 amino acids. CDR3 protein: CASNTPGGNSPLHF. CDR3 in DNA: TGTGCCAGCAACACGCCAGGGGGTAATTCACCCCTCCACTTT.

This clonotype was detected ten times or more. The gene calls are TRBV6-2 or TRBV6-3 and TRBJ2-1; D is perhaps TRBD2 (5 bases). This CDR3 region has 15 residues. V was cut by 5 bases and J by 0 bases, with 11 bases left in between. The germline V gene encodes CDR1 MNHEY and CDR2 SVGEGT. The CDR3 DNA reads TGTGCCAGCAGTCACGGGATGTCCTCCTACAATGAGCAGTTCTTC. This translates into CASSHGMSSYNEQFF.

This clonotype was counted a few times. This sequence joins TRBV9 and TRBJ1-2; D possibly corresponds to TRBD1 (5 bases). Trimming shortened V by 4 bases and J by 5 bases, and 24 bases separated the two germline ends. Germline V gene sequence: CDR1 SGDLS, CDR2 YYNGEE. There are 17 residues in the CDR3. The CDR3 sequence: CASSPGPLVGDSYGYTF. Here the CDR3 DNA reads TGTGCCAGCAGCCCAGGACCCCTTGTAGGGGATTCTTATGGCTACACCTTC.

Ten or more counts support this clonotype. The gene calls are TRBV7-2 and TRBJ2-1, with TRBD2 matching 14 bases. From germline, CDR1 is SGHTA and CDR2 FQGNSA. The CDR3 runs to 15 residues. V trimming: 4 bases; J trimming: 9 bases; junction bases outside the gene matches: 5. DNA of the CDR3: TGTGCCAGCAGCTCGGGACTAGCGGGAGTGACTGAGCAGTTCTTC. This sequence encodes CASSSGLAGVTEQFF. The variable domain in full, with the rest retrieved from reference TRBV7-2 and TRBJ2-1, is GAGVSQSPSNKVTEKGKDVELRCDPISGHTALYWYRQSLGQGLEFLIYFQGNSAPDKSGLPSDRFSAERTGGSVSTLTIQRTQQEDSAVYLCASSSGLAGVTEQFFGPGTRLTVL.

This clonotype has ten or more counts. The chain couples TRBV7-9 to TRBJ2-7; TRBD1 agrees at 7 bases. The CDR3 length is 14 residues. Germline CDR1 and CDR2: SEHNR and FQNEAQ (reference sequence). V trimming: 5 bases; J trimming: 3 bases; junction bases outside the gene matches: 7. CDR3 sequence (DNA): TGTGCCAGCAGCCCTAGGGACAGTCACTACGAGCAGTACTTC. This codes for CASSPRDSHYEQYF.

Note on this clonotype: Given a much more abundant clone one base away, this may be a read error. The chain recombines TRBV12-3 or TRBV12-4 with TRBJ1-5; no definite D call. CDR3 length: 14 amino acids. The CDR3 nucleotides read TGTGCCAGCAGAACGGGCCACGACAATCACCCCCAGCATTTT. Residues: CASRTGHDNHPQHF.

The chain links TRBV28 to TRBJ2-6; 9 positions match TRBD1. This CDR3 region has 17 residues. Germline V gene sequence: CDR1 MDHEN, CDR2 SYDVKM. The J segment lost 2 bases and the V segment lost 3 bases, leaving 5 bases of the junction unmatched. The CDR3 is CASSFRDRDPGANVLTF. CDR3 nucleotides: TGTGCCAGCAGTTTCCGGGACAGGGATCCTGGGGCCAACGTCCTGACTTTC.

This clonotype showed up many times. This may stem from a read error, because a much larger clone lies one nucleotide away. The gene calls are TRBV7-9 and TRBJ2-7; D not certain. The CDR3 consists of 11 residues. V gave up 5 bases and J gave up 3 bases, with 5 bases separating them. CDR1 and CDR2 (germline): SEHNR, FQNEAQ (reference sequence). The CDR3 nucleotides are TGTGCCAGCAGCCCCTTCTACGAGCAGTACTTC. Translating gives CASSPFYEQYF.

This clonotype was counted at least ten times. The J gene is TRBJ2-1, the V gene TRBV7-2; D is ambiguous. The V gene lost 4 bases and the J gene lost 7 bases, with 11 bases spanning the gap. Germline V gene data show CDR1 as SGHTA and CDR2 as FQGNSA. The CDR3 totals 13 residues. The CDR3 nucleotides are TGTGCCAGCAGCTCCTTTAAGTGGAATGAGCAGTTCTTC. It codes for CASSSFKWNEQFF.